These 25 T cell receptor beta chains share one sample of origin, sequenced in a study of CXCR3-negative and CXCR3-positive naive CD8 T cells. TRB cDNA libraries were made by UMI-labeled 5' RACE. TCRdb re-analyzed the 5' RACE reads; it lists each CDR3 protein once, without DNA. The sample holds more than 45,000 distinct CDR3 sequences. Sequences were obtained from naive CXCR3- CD8+ T cells from blood. Described subset: CD45RO-CCR7+CD27+CD95- naive CD8+ T cells lacking CXCR3 (TNR3-). These receptors were collected from a human donor in good health. Some clones in this sample may be carry-over from other donors' samples.

This sequence joins TRBV27 and TRBJ2-7; the TRBD1 assignment by TCRdb is unverifiable without DNA. The CDR3 loop spans 16 amino acids. CDR1 is MNHEY, CDR2 SMNVEV, per germline (reference sequence). The CDR3 sequence: CASSPDRGRWIYEQYF.

J is TRBJ2-3 and V is TRBV7-9; the TRBD1 assignment by TCRdb is unverifiable without DNA. The CDR3 length is 15 residues. The germline V gene has CDR1 SEHNR and CDR2 FQNEAQ (reference sequence). CDR3 sequence: CASSSFGTSTDTQYF.

The rearrangement links TRBV6-5 to TRBJ2-6. CDR3 length: 17 amino acids. Germline CDR1 and CDR2: MNHEY and SVGAGI. The CDR3 loop is CASSYFTADSGANVLTF.

The chain combines TRBV29-1 with TRBJ1-2. Germline CDR1 reads SQVTM; CDR2 reads ANQGSEA. CDR3 length: 13 residues. The CDR3 is CSVVGLTSYGYTF.

The chain combines TRBV20-1 with TRBJ1-2; TCRdb outputs TRBD1, but without DNA this stays unchecked. The CDR3 spans 14 residues. The germline CDR1 and CDR2 sequences are DFQATT and SNEGSKA (reference sequence). This CDR3 is CSARDFDRVFGYTF.

The CDR3 is CASSLARKRYEQYF. This sequence joins TRBV12-3 or TRBV12-4 and TRBJ2-7. The CDR3 covers 14 residues.

This chain connects TRBV7-9 to TRBJ2-1; TCRdb selects TRBD1, and the lack of DNA leaves this call unchecked. CDR3 length equals 16 residues. Per germline, CDR1 SEHNR and CDR2 FQNEAQ (reference sequence). The CDR3 loop is CASSPLSGTGYNEQFF.

The CDR3 loop reads CASSQRPSSLYEQYF. The chain links TRBV3-1 to TRBJ2-7. The CDR3 covers 15 residues. The V gene's germline CDR1 is LGHDT and CDR2 YNNKEL (reference sequence).

V usage is TRBV13 and J usage is TRBJ2-7. This CDR3 spans 11 amino acids. Germline CDR1 reads PRHDT; CDR2 reads FYEKMQ (reference sequence). The CDR3 here is CASGSSYEQYF.

V gene TRBV27 combines with J gene TRBJ1-2; TCRdb selects TRBD1, and the lack of DNA leaves this call unchecked. Germline CDR1 and CDR2: MNHEY and SMNVEV (reference sequence). The CDR3 extends over 15 amino acids. This CDR3 is CASSLKSGGNYGYTF.

This chain uses TRBV29-1 with TRBJ2-5. The germline V gene encodes CDR1 SQVTM and CDR2 ANQGSEA. This CDR3 has 15 residues. The CDR3 loop is CSVEDFTVFGETQYF.

This chain uses TRBV6-5 with TRBJ2-2; TCRdb reports TRBD2, a call that lacks DNA to check it against. The CDR3 consists of 14 residues. Germline loops: CDR1 MNHEY, CDR2 SVGAGI. The CDR3 protein is CASSLGPNTGELFF.

This chain connects TRBV7-9 to TRBJ2-1; TCRdb's D call of TRBD2 is untestable without DNA. CDR1 is SEHNR, CDR2 FQNEAQ, per germline (reference sequence). The CDR3 loop spans 17 amino acids. Here the CDR3 reads CASSDTSGLSSYNEQFF.

The chain combines TRBV28 with TRBJ2-4; checking the TCRdb D call of TRBD1 is not possible without DNA. This CDR3 comprises 16 residues. Looked up from germline, CDR1 is MDHEN and CDR2 is SYDVKM. This CDR3 reads CASSYPRTGMLYIQYF.

The chain couples TRBV6-6 to TRBJ2-2; TCRdb picks TRBD1, but there is no DNA to check that call. The germline V gene encodes CDR1 MNHNY and CDR2 SVGAGI (reference sequence). There are 16 residues in the CDR3. The CDR3 spells CASSYSPRGGTGELFF.

CDR3 protein: CASSRVGVLDEQYF. The chain links TRBV18 to TRBJ2-7; TCRdb proposes TRBD1, but this gene call is untestable without DNA. Germline V gives CDR1 KGHSH, CDR2 LQKENI. The CDR3 is 14 residues long.

The chain employs TRBV9 and TRBJ2-7; TCRdb indicates TRBD1, and absent DNA this call remains unverified. The CDR3 extends over 14 amino acids. Germline V gives CDR1 SGDLS, CDR2 YYNGEE. CDR3 protein: CASSVQGANDEQYF.

The gene calls are TRBV4-1 and TRBJ2-2. Germline assignment: CDR1 MGHRA and CDR2 YSYEKL. This CDR3 spans 13 amino acids. This CDR3 is CASSQDRVGELFF.

This chain links TRBV6-2 or TRBV6-3 with TRBJ1-5; as DNA is missing, the TRBD1 call by TCRdb cannot be tested. The length of the CDR3 is 19 residues. Germline values: CDR1 MNHEY, CDR2 SVGEGT. The chain's CDR3 is CASSSPPGAARGGNQPQHF.

V gene TRBV12-3 or TRBV12-4 combines with J gene TRBJ2-1. The CDR3 length is 15 residues. CDR3 amino acids: CASSQLGIGHNEQFF.

Here the CDR3 reads CASSQVGGEIGEAFF. The chain combines TRBV4-3 with TRBJ1-1. CDR3 length: 15 residues. Germline V gives CDR1 LGHNA, CDR2 YSLEER.

The chain has TRBV5-1 and TRBJ2-2; TCRdb names TRBD1, which stays unverified in the absence of DNA. The CDR3 length is 15 residues. The germline CDR1 and CDR2 sequences are SGHRS and YFSETQ. CDR3 protein: CASSFKGAGTGELFF.

The CDR3 region is CASSLLVGNEQFF. V gene TRBV7-3 combines with J gene TRBJ2-1. Germline loops: CDR1 SGHTA, CDR2 FQGTGA. The CDR3 is 13 amino acids.

The genes are TRBV29-1 and TRBJ2-2; TCRdb designates TRBD1, a call that cannot be tested without DNA. The CDR3 has 18 residues. In germline, CDR1 is SQVTM, CDR2 ANQGSEA. The CDR3 sequence: CSVEDLQSGGANTGELFF.

The genes are TRBV29-1 and TRBJ2-1; TCRdb's D call of TRBD1 is untestable without DNA. Germline V gives CDR1 SQVTM, CDR2 ANQGSEA. The CDR3 is made up of 13 amino acids. The CDR3 is CSVGTGASDEQFF.